This is a list of T cell receptor beta chains from one sample in a study of tumor and adjacent non-tumor tissue in lung cancer. MiXCR was run by TCRdb on the multiplex PCR reads, yielding one entry per CDR3 protein. The table lists about 200,000 distinct CDR3 sequences, 71% of them singletons. Sequenced input: lung tumor tissue. Receptor source: a man between 60 and 75 years old with non-small cell lung cancer. The CDR3 runs from the conserved cysteine through the conserved F or W. The order of the fields is clone size, V gene, J gene, CDR3 length, D gene, CDR3 protein, CDR3 DNA. A D gene is named only where the DNA matches it firmly. Only some rows state a clone size, as once, few, many or a class for expanded clones.

NA	TRBV30	TRBJ2-3	14	TRBD2	CAWSPGLGAGAQYF	TGTGCCTGGAGTCCCGGACTAGGAGCCGGGGCGCAGTATTTT
NA	TRBV4-1	TRBJ1-5	15	NA	CASSQEETGMRPQHF	TGCGCCAGCAGCCAAGAGGAGACAGGAATGAGACCCCAGCATTTT
NA	TRBV5-6	TRBJ1-2	14	TRBD1	CASSPNWDRYGYTF	TGTGCCAGCAGCCCGAATTGGGACAGATATGGCTACACCTTC
NA	TRBV11-3	TRBJ2-2	15	TRBD1	CASNSGDRQSGELFF	TGTGCCAGCAACTCAGGGGACAGGCAGTCCGGGGAGCTGTTTTTT
NA	TRBV6-1	TRBJ2-7	12	NA	CASSYPPHEQYF	TGTGCCAGCAGTTACCCTCCTCACGAGCAGTACTTC
NA	TRBV28	TRBJ1-5	14	TRBD1	CATIMTGGSQPQHF	TGTGCCACCATAATGACAGGGGGCAGTCAGCCCCAGCATTTT
NA	TRBV14	TRBJ1-4	16	TRBD1	CASSHITGTDNEKLFF	TGTGCCAGCAGCCATATAACCGGGACAGATAATGAAAAACTGTTTTTT
NA	TRBV11-2	TRBJ2-3	12	NA	CASSLPGGLQYF	TGTGCCAGTAGCTTACCCGGGGGACTGCAGTATTTT
NA	TRBV28	TRBJ1-2	16	TRBD1	CASRTGGRGTGDGYTF	TGTGCCAGCAGGACCGGGGGGCGGGGAACAGGGGATGGCTACACCTTC
NA	TRBV4-2	TRBJ2-2	15	TRBD1	CASGQGTGDTGQLFF	TGTGCCAGCGGCCAAGGGACAGGGGACACCGGTCAGCTGTTTTTT
many	TRBV20-1	TRBJ1-6	15	NA	CSARIGGRDNSPLHF	TGCAGTGCTAGAATTGGCGGCAGGGATAATTCACCCCTCCACTTT
NA	TRBV5-4	TRBJ2-3	18	NA	CASSYRGGASFRADTQYF	TGTGCCAGCAGCTATCGAGGGGGGGCAAGCTTTCGCGCAGATACGCAGTATTTT
NA	TRBV12-5	TRBJ1-5	17	NA	CTSGSVEPGRVNQPQHF	TGTACTAGTGGTTCGGTGGAGCCCGGTCGGGTCAATCAGCCCCAGCATTTT
NA	TRBV12-3/TRBV12-4	TRBJ2-4	13	NA	CASSSTGQNIQYF	TGTGCCAGCAGCTCAACCGGGCAAAACATTCAGTACTTC
NA	TRBV11-1	TRBJ2-2	15	NA	CASSQLTGDTWELFF	TGTGCCAGCAGCCAACTAACTGGCGACACCTGGGAGCTGTTTTTT
few	TRBV4-2	TRBJ2-5	17	TRBD2	CASSPGTSGGLGEIQYF	TGTGCCAGCAGCCCGGGGACTAGCGGGGGCCTGGGGGAGATCCAGTACTTC